This T cell receptor beta chain originates from a study of T cells in Graves' hyperthyroidism and ophthalmopathy. Authors of the study amplified TCR beta CDR3 regions from RNA transcripts. The HTBI primer set was used in a first-round RT-PCR of the TCR CDR3. One entry per CDR3 protein, called by TCRdb with MiXCR from the multiplex PCR reads. The sample includes hundreds of thousands of distinct CDR3 sequences, roughly 15% of them seen just once. CDR3 length equals 18 residues. V lost 2 bases and J 0 bases, leaving 21 bases between the germline ends. Germline V lookup: CDR1 SGHNT, CDR2 YYREEE (reference sequence). This clonotype was observed a handful of times. Graves' hyperthyroidism is called stable when ophthalmopathy does not progress within 18 months.

This TCR was recovered from a woman younger than 45 with Graves' hyperthyroidism. Sequenced input: blood. This chain connects TRBV5-4 to TRBJ2-7; maybe TRBD1 (5 bases). The CDR3: CASSLNSGYNPYSYEQYF. CDR3 coding DNA: TGTGCCAGCAGCTTAAATTCAGGGTATAACCCCTACTCCTACGAGCAGTACTTC.